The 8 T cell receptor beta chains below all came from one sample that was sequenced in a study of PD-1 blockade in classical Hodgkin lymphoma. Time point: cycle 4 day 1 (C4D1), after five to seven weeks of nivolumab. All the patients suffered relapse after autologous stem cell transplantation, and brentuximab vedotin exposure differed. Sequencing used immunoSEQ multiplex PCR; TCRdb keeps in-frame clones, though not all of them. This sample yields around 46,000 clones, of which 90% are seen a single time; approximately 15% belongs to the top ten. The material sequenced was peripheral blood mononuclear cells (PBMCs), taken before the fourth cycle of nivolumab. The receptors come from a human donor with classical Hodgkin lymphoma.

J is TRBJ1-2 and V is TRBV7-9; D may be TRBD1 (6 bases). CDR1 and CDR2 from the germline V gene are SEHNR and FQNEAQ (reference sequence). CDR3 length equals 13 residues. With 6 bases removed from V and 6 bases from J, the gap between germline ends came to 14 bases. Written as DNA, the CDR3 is TGTGCCAGCAGTCGACGTACAGGGAATGGCTACACCTTC. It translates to CASSRRTGNGYTF.

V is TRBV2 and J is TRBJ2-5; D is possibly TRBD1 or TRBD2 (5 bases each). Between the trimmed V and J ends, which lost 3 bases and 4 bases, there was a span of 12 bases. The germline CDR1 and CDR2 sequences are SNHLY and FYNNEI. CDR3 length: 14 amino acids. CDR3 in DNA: TGTGCCAGCAGTGAGGTGGTTGGGGGAGAGACCCAGTACTTC. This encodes CASSEVVGGETQYF. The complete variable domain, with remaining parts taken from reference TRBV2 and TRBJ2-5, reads EPEVTQTPSHQVTQMGQEVILRCVPISNHLYFYWYRQILGQKVEFLVSFYNNEISEKSEIFDDQFSVERPDGSNFTLKIRSTKLEDSAMYFCASSEVVGGETQYFGPGTRLLVL.

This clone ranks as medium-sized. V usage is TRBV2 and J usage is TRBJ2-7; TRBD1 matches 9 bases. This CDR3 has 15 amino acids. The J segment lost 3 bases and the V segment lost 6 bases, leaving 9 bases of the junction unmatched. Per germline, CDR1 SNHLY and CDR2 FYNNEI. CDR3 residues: CASRGRTGAFYEQYF. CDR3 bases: TGTGCCAGCAGAGGACGGACAGGGGCCTTCTACGAGCAGTACTTC.

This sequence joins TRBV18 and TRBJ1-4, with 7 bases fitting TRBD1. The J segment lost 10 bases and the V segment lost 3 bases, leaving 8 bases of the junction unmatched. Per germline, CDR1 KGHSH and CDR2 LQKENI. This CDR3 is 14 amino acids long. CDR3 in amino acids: CASSPTGEVRKLFF. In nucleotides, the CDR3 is TGTGCCAGCTCACCCACAGGGGAAGTTCGAAAACTGTTTTTT.

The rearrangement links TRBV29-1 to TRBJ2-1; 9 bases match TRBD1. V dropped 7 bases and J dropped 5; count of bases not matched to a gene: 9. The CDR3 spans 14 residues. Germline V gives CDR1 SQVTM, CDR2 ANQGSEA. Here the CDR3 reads CSAQLRQGDNEQFF. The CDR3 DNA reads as TGCAGCGCCCAACTCAGACAGGGGGACAATGAGCAGTTCTTC.

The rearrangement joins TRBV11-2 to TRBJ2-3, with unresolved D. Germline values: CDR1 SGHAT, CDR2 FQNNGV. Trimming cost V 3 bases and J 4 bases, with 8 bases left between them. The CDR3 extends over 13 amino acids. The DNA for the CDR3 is TGTGCCAGCAGCTTCCGTGTAGCAGATACGCAGTATTTT. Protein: CASSFRVADTQYF.

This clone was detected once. The DNA for the CDR3 is TGCGCCAGCAGCTTGGTTAGCGGGGTCTCCTACGAGCAGTACTTC. This gives the protein CASSLVSGVSYEQYF. The chain couples TRBV5-1 to TRBJ2-7; 8 bases match TRBD2. J lost 0 bases, V lost 0 bases, and 2 bases had no gene match. CDR1 and CDR2 (germline): SGHRS, YFSETQ. The CDR3 has 15 amino acids.

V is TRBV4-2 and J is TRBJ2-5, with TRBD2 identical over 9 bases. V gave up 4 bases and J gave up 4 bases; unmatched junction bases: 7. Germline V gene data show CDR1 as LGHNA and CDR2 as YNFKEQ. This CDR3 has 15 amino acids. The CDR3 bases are TGTGCCAGCAGCCTTATAGCGGGAGAGACAGAGACCCAGTACTTC. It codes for CASSLIAGETETQYF.